The sequence of this T cell receptor (beta chain) was determined in a study of blood T cell repertoires in COVID-19. Profiled with immunoSEQ multiplex PCR; TCRdb holds only in-frame clones, not every one. This table has about 160,000 clones, roughly nine tenths appearing once. The sequenced material came from peripheral blood. The clonotype originates from a man between 60 and 75 years old with active or convalescent COVID-19.

In DNA, the CDR3 is TGCGCCAGCAGGGAAGTACAGGGGGCGAGAGTTAAGGCTTTCTTT. Translation: CASREVQGARVKAFF. The chain couples TRBV5-1 to TRBJ1-1; 9 bases fit TRBD1. The CDR3 totals 15 residues. The germline CDR1 and CDR2 sequences are SGHRS and YFSETQ. V shed 5 bases and J 11 bases; nucleotides not matched to a gene: 16.